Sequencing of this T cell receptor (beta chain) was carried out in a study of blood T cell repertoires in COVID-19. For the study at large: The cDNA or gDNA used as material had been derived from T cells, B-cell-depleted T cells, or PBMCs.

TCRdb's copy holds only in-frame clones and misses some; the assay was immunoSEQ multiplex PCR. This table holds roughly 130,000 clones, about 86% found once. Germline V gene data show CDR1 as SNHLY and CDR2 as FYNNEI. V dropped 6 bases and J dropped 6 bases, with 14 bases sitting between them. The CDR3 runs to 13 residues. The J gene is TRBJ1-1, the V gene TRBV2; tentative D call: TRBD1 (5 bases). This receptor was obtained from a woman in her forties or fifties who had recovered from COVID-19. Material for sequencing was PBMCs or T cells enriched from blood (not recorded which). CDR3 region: CASSGLGGAEAFF. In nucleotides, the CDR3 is TGTGCCAGCAGCGGGTTGGGGGGGGCTGAAGCTTTCTTT.